This TCR beta chain comes out of a study of CD8 T cells in ankylosing spondylitis. Study-wide results and limits: A motif in TCR beta, a set of roughly 8 highly homologous variants, appeared characteristic of ankylosing spondylitis blood. Researchers reportedly found disease-linked clones significantly enriched in matched ankylosing spondylitis synovial fluid.

At least ten counts were recorded for this clonotype. Its antigen remains unidentified. Making use of molecular barcodes, quantitative 5'-RACE generated TCR beta libraries. TCRdb passed the 5' RACE reads through MiXCR, listing each CDR3 protein once. This table holds hundreds of thousands of distinct CDR3 sequences, over 9.5% found once. Looked up from germline, CDR1 is DFQATT and CDR2 is SNEGSKA (reference sequence). The CDR3 extends over 13 amino acids. The ends were cut back, 6 bases at V and 2 bases at J, with 10 bases in the middle. J is TRBJ2-2 and V is TRBV20-1, with TRBD2 as a possible D gene (5 bases). The receptor was isolated from a male donor with ankylosing spondylitis. Sequencing was done on a sample of blood, either unsorted or a sorted T cell fraction (not recorded which). This CDR3 reads CSAMGSNTGELFF. CDR3 DNA: TGCAGTGCCATGGGGAGTAACACCGGGGAGCTGTTTTTT.